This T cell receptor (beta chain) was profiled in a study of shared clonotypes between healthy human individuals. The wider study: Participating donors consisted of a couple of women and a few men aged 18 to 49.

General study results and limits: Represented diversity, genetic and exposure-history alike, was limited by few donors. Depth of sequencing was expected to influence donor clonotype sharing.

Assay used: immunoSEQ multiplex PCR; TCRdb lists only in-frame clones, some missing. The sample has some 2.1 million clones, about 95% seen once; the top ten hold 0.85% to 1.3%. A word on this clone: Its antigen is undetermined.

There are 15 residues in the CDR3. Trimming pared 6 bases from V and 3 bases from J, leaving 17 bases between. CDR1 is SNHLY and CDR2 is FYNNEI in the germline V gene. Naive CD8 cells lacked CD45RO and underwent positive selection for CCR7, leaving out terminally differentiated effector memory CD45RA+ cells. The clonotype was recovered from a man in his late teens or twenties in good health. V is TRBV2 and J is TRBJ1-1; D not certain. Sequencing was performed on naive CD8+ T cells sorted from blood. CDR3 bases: TGTGCCAGCAGGCCGGCTTTTTTGGAGTACACTGAAGCTTTCTTT. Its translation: CASRPAFLEYTEAFF.